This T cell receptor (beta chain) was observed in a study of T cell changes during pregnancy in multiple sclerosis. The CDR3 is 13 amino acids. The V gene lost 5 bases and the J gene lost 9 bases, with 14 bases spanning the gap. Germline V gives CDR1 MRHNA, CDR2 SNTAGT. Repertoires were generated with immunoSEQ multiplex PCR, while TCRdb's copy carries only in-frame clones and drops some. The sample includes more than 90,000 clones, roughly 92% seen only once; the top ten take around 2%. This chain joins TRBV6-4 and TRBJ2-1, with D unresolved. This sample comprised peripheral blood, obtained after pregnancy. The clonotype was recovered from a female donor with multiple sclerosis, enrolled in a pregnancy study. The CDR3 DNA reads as TGTGCCAGCAGTCCCGGCCTAGGCGGTGAGCAGTTCTTC. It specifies CASSPGLGGEQFF.